This T cell receptor beta chain was observed in a study of cytomegalovirus exposure and HLA in healthy donors. Germline assignment: CDR1 MGHRA and CDR2 YSYEKL. V was pared by 4 bases and J by 4 bases, with 19 bases of the junction left unmatched. CDR3 length: 20 amino acids. Vbeta (60) and Jbeta (13) primers were used in the PCR. The method was immunoSEQ multiplex PCR; TCRdb's version includes in-frame clones alone and lacks a portion of them. The profile covers some 110,000 clones, with approximately 84% appearing a single time and 5.6% taken by the ten largest. Sequenced input: PBMCs. The sequence came from a male donor in good health and CMV-seronegative. The chain joins TRBV4-1 to TRBJ1-3; 10 positions match TRBD1. The CDR3 DNA reads as TGCGCCAGCAGCCCAGTCGTTTCCGAGACAGGGGGCAAAGACGGAAACACCATATATTTT. Its translation: CASSPVVSETGGKDGNTIYF.